This T cell receptor beta chain was identified in a study of cytomegalovirus exposure and HLA in healthy donors. Study-wide findings and caveats: In vitro work confirmed that a few CMV-associated chains recognize CMV antigens.

With 60 Vbeta and 13 Jbeta primers, the PCR was carried out. Original handling: Roughly 81 million unique TCR beta chains, roughly 10 million shared, were counted in a later analysis. The repertoire was sequenced with immunoSEQ multiplex PCR; TCRdb's copy has only in-frame clones and lacks some. V and J calls and clone size are copied from that table; D and trimming were computed from the DNA. Found here are 70,000 to 95,000 clones, about 83% of them singletons; the top ten hold over 5%. The germline V gene encodes CDR1 MGHRA and CDR2 YSYEKL. The CDR3 loop spans 15 amino acids. V shed 1 base and J 9 bases; nucleotides not matched to a gene: 8. Worth noting for this clone: What it recognizes is unknown.

This receptor was taken from a woman under 30 in good health and CMV-seropositive. The sample was PBMCs. This chain connects TRBV4-1 to TRBJ2-1; 8 nucleotides match TRBD1. In DNA, the CDR3 is TGCGCCAGCAGCCAAGGCTCGACAGGGGTGGTTGAGCAGTTCTTC. It translates to CASSQGSTGVVEQFF.